The 5 T cell receptor beta chains below all came from one sample that was sequenced in a study of molecular identifiers for immune sequencing clone quantification. TCRdb reanalysed the PCR reads using MiXCR and keeps one entry per CDR3 protein. The sample holds about 510,000 distinct CDR3 sequences; approximately 25% are singletons and the top ten take approximately 0.76%. Input material: naive CD8+ T cells from blood, with Jurkat cell RNA spiked in. Documented subset: FACS-sorted CD8+CD4-CCR7+CD45RA+ naive T cells. The source of these receptors is a human donor in good health. Some libraries in this study had Jurkat cell RNA spiked in.

This rearrangement joins TRBV5-6 to TRBJ2-3; 11 positions match TRBD2. CDR1 SGHDT and CDR2 YYEEEE come from the germline V gene. The CDR3 loop spans 15 amino acids. The V and J ends lost 2 bases and 7 bases, in that order; junction bases with no gene match: 6. The CDR3 spells CASSFLLAGGNTQYF. Written as DNA, the CDR3 is TGTGCCAGCAGCTTTCTGCTAGCGGGAGGAAATACGCAGTATTTT.

This clonotype occurred many times. CDR3 amino acids: CASSPGPEAFF. DNA for the CDR3: TGTGCCAGCAGCCCAGGGCCTGAAGCTTTCTTT. This sequence joins TRBV21-1 and TRBJ1-1; the D call TRBD1 from the table was never checked on the DNA. TRBV21-1 is classified as a pseudogene. This CDR3 is 11 amino acids long.

With respect to this clonotype: The junction differs from germline at one of its ends, possibly a read error. The rearrangement links TRBV7-8 to TRBJ2-1; D is tentatively TRBD1 or TRBD2 (5 bases each). The CDR3 is 14 amino acids. CDR1 and CDR2 from the germline V gene are SGHVS and FQNEAQ. The CDR3 sequence is CASSLAGVGNAQFF. As DNA, the CDR3 is TGTGCCAGCAGCTTAGCGGGGGTTGGCAATGCGCAGTTCTTC.

This clonotype came up many times. The V and J genes are TRBV28 and TRBJ2-6; D gene uncertain. This CDR3 has 13 amino acids. The germline V gene encodes CDR1 MDHEN and CDR2 SYDVKM. The V and J ends lost 7 bases and 0 bases respectively, with 4 bases between them. The CDR3 nucleotides are TGTGCCAGCAAATCCTCTGGGGCCAACGTCCTGACTTTC. This translates into CASKSSGANVLTF.

This chain connects TRBV28 to TRBJ2-3; D may be TRBD1 (6 bases). The CDR3 runs to 15 residues. The V gene lost 7 bases and the J gene lost 0 bases, with 14 bases spanning the gap. Germline CDR1 and CDR2: MDHEN and SYDVKM. The CDR3, as DNA: TGTGCCAGCACGGACAGATTCGGGAGCACAGATACGCAGTATTTT. Encoded protein: CASTDRFGSTDTQYF.